These 30 T cell receptor beta chains came from one sample sequenced in a study of CD8+CD57+ T cells in acquired aplastic anemia. Investigators profiled TCR beta VDJ and CDR3 from genomic DNA template. Using its own MiXCR run on the reads, TCRdb lists one record per CDR3 protein. The repertoire has a few hundred thousand distinct CDR3 sequences, about a third of them found once; the top ten carry 0.82%. The patients chosen for sequencing had shown expansion of CD8+CD57+ cells (detected by flow cytometry). Sequencing was done on a sample of sorted CD4+, CD8+, or CD8+CD57+ T cells (not recorded which) from PBMCs. All receptors derive from a human donor with aplastic anemia.

This clonotype was detected only a few times. The gene calls are TRBV7-8 and TRBJ2-1, with D perhaps matching TRBD1 (5 bases). This CDR3 has 14 amino acids. Per germline, CDR1 SGHVS and CDR2 FQNEAQ. The CDR3: CGTIGPRVPNEQFF. As DNA, the CDR3 is TGTGGGACAATCGGGCCCAGGGTACCTAATGAGCAGTTCTTC.

The rearrangement links TRBV27 to TRBJ1-4, with D unresolved. The length of the CDR3 is 13 residues. Germline V gene data show CDR1 as MNHEY and CDR2 as SMNVEV (reference sequence). V lost 0 bases and J 8 bases, leaving 7 bases between the germline ends. CDR3 in DNA: TGTGCCAGCAGTTTATCGTTGAGGGAAAAACTGTTTTTT. Its translation is CASSLSLREKLFF.

This rearrangement joins TRBV20-1 to TRBJ2-2; D is ambiguous. Germline CDR1 reads DFQATT; CDR2 reads SNEGSKA (reference sequence). There are 14 residues in the CDR3. V was shortened by 5 bases and J by 3 bases, with 13 bases between the two germline ends. The CDR3 region is CSALFSVDTGELFF. The CDR3, as DNA: TGCAGTGCTCTATTTTCGGTGGACACCGGGGAGCTGTTTTTT.

This clonotype was counted a few times. The chain links TRBV6-2 or TRBV6-3 to TRBJ1-5, with no clear D. The CDR3 contains 13 residues. V lost 10 bases and J lost 5, with 15 bases in between. CDR1 and CDR2 (germline): MNHEY, SVGEGT. CDR3 DNA sequence: TGTGCCACCGTCCTTGAAGTGGATCAGCCCCAGCATTTT. As protein: CATVLEVDQPQHF.

This chain uses TRBV25-1 with TRBJ2-5; 10 nucleotides match TRBD2. V was pared by 5 bases and J by 4 bases, with 10 bases of the junction left unmatched. CDR3 length: 16 amino acids. The germline V gene encodes CDR1 MGHDK and CDR2 SYGVNS. CDR3 coding DNA: TGTGCCAGCAGTTACTCGGCTAGCGGGGGCCTAGAGACCCAGTACTTC. It translates to CASSYSASGGLETQYF. The complete variable domain, with remaining parts taken from reference TRBV25-1 and TRBJ2-5, reads EADIYQTPRYLVIGTGKKITLECSQTMGHDKMYWYQQDPGMELHLIHYSYGVNSTEKGDLSSESTVSRIRTEHFPLTLESARPSHTSQYLCASSYSASGGLETQYFGPGTRLLVL.

In its sample, this clonotype was seen once. The chain combines TRBV25-1 with TRBJ2-3; 8 positions agree with TRBD2. Trimming took 4 bases from V and 5 from J; bases not matched to a gene: 11. Looked up from germline, CDR1 is MGHDK and CDR2 is SYGVNS. The CDR3 runs 16 residues. CDR3 amino acids: CASSATDGRAIDTQYF. Written as DNA, the CDR3 is TGTGCCAGCAGTGCTACTGACGGGAGGGCAATAGATACGCAGTATTTT. The whole variable domain, filled in from reference TRBV25-1 and TRBJ2-3, reads EADIYQTPRYLVIGTGKKITLECSQTMGHDKMYWYQQDPGMELHLIHYSYGVNSTEKGDLSSESTVSRIRTEHFPLTLESARPSHTSQYLCASSATDGRAIDTQYFGPGTRLTVL.

For this clonotype: A clone one base away is much larger, so this may be a read error. The chain employs TRBV2 and TRBJ2-3, with 9 nucleotides matching TRBD2. CDR1 and CDR2 (germline): SNHLY, FYNNEI. This CDR3 is built from 15 residues. Here the CDR3 reads CASIIGLANTDTQCF. CDR3 bases: TGTGCCAGCATAATCGGACTAGCGAACACAGATACGCAGTGTTTT.

This clonotype appeared a few times. The conserved phenylalanine or tryptophan is not found at the CDR3 terminus, so this likely reflects a read error. The chain combines TRBV20-1 with TRBJ2-5; D remains unclear. Germline assignment: CDR1 DFQATT and CDR2 SNEGSKA (reference sequence). Trimming took 3 bases from V and 2 from J, leaving 4 bases between them. The CDR3 sequence is 11 residues long. The DNA of the CDR3 is TGCAGTGCTAGCGGGCAAGAGACCCAGTACCTC. Translating it yields CSASGQETQYL.

There are a few counts of this clonotype. J is TRBJ2-3 and V is TRBV7-3, with a tentative D call TRBD2 (5 bases). Germline V gene lookup returns CDR1 SGHTA and CDR2 FQGTGA. With 1 base removed from V and 2 bases from J, the gap between germline ends came to 10 bases. This CDR3 comprises 15 residues. In nucleotides, the CDR3 is TGTGCCAGCAGCTTAAACCCGGGGAACACAGATACGCAGTATTTT. Translation: CASSLNPGNTDTQYF. Complete variable domain (other parts from reference TRBV7-3 and TRBJ2-3): GAGVSQTPSNKVTEKGKYVELRCDPISGHTALYWYRQSLGQGPEFLIYFQGTGAADDSGLPNDRFFAVRPEGSVSTLKIQRTERGDSAVYLCASSLNPGNTDTQYFGPGTRLTVL.

The rearrangement uses TRBV11-2 and TRBJ1-2, with 8 nucleotides matching TRBD1. V shed 5 bases, J shed 4 bases, and the junction held 12 bases outside the gene matches. Germline CDR1 SGHAT, CDR2 FQNNGV. The CDR3 sequence is 16 residues long. This CDR3 reads CASSDPRDRSLYGYTF. CDR3 bases: TGTGCCAGCAGCGACCCCAGGGACAGGTCCCTCTATGGCTACACCTTC.

The chain combines TRBV7-9 with TRBJ1-2, with D unclear. Deletions cut 5 bases from V and 8 bases from J, with 12 bases between. Germline CDR1 reads SEHNR; CDR2 reads FQNEAQ (reference sequence). CDR3 length: 12 amino acids. The CDR3 DNA reads TGTGCCAGCAGCCTACTTGCGGAAGGCTACACCTTC. This codes for CASSLLAEGYTF. Complete variable domain (other parts from reference TRBV7-9 and TRBJ1-2): DTGVSQNPRHKITKRGQNVTFRCDPISEHNRLYWYRQTLGQGPEFLTYFQNEAQLEKSRLLSDRFSAERPKGSFSTLEIQRTEQGDSAMYLCASSLLAEGYTFGSGTRLTVV.

This chain connects TRBV6-5 to TRBJ1-5; no reliable D call. Trimming cost V 2 bases and J 4 bases, with 9 bases left between them. This CDR3 comprises 14 residues. Germline CDR1 is MNHEY and CDR2 is SVGAGI. Here the CDR3 reads CASSYEGVNQPQHF. The CDR3 DNA is TGTGCCAGCAGTTACGAGGGTGTGAATCAGCCCCAGCATTTT.

About this clonotype: A much larger clone differs from this one at a single base, so this may be a read error. CDR3 nucleotide sequence: TGTGCCAGCAGCTTCGATCGGGAGGTGCAGCTCTTC. It yields the protein CASSFDREVQLF. The chain carries TRBV11-2 and TRBJ2-1; the match to TRBD2 covers 7 bases. This CDR3 has 12 residues. The germline V gene encodes CDR1 SGHAT and CDR2 FQNNGV.

The CDR3 region is CAWSAPGGGYTF. In DNA, the CDR3 is TGTGCCTGGAGTGCCCCGGGAGGTGGCTACACCTTC. The chain carries TRBV30 and TRBJ1-2; the D is unclear. V was trimmed by 1 base and J by 7 bases, leaving 10 bases between them. This CDR3 is 12 amino acids long. Germline values: CDR1 GTSNPN, CDR2 SVGIG (reference sequence).

This sequence joins TRBV6-2 or TRBV6-3 and TRBJ2-3, with D unclear. CDR1 and CDR2 (germline): MNHEY, SVGEGT. The CDR3 runs to 14 residues. Between the trimmed V and J ends, which lost 0 bases and 8 bases, there was a span of 12 bases. CDR3 in amino acids: CASSYSTLLSTQYF. The CDR3 nucleotides read TGTGCCAGCAGTTACTCTACCTTGTTAAGTACGCAGTATTTT.

The V call is TRBV2, the J call TRBJ1-4; tentatively, D is TRBD1 (6 bases). Germline CDR1 reads SNHLY; CDR2 reads FYNNEI. V was clipped by 2 bases and J by 5 bases, with 12 bases between them. CDR3 length: 15 amino acids. The CDR3 loop reads CASSERGERNEKLFF. The CDR3 DNA sequence: TGTGCCAGCAGTGAAAGGGGGGAAAGGAATGAAAAACTGTTTTTT.

This clonotype was seen ten or more times. CDR3 sequence: CASLRRGGGVGTYEQYF. CDR3 in DNA: TGTGCCAGCTTGAGGAGGGGTGGAGGGGTAGGGACCTACGAGCAGTACTTC. This chain links TRBV2 with TRBJ2-7; tentatively, D is TRBD2 (6 bases). CDR1 and CDR2 (germline): SNHLY, FYNNEI. Trimming cost V 8 bases and J 2 bases, with 25 bases left between them. This CDR3 has 17 residues. The whole variable domain, remainder taken from reference TRBV2 and TRBJ2-7, is EPEVTQTPSHQVTQMGQEVILRCVPISNHLYFYWYRQILGQKVEFLVSFYNNEISEKSEIFDDQFSVERPDGSNFTLKIRSTKLEDSAMYFCASLRRGGGVGTYEQYFGPGTRLTVT.

This clonotype was seen many times. This rearrangement joins TRBV9 to TRBJ1-1; TRBD1 matches at 8 bases. The germline V gene encodes CDR1 SGDLS and CDR2 YYNGEE. V was pared by 3 bases and J by 5 bases, with 3 bases of the junction left unmatched. The length of the CDR3 is 13 residues. The CDR3 region is CASSGTGRTEAFF. The CDR3 DNA is TGTGCCAGCAGCGGGACAGGGAGGACTGAAGCTTTCTTT.

On this clonotype itself: At one of its ends the junction is not consistent with the germline gene, which may arise from a read error. V and J are TRBV5-1 and TRBJ1-1, with unresolved D. CDR3 size: 14 residues. Looked up from germline, CDR1 is SGHRS and CDR2 is YFSETQ. The CDR3 sequence: CPSSLVVGNTEAFF. CDR3 DNA: TGCCCCAGCAGCTTGGTAGTGGGGAACACTGAAGCTTTCTTT.

V and J are TRBV4-3 and TRBJ2-2, with a possible D match to TRBD1 (6 bases). The CDR3 has 16 amino acids. From germline, CDR1 is LGHNA and CDR2 YSLEER. V was clipped by 0 bases and J by 2 bases, with 10 bases between them. The CDR3 DNA reads TGCGCCAGCAGCCAAGATTTGGACAGAAACACCGGGGAGCTGTTTTTT. This gives the protein CASSQDLDRNTGELFF.

The chain combines TRBV19 with TRBJ2-1; D is ambiguous. The CDR3 is made up of 12 amino acids. V gave up 7 bases and J gave up 8 bases, with 12 bases separating them. Germline CDR1 is LNHDA and CDR2 is SQIVND (reference sequence). CDR3 DNA: TGTGCCAGTATATCGGTTGGATATGAGCAGTTCTTC. Its translation is CASISVGYEQFF.

The chain carries TRBV13 and TRBJ2-4; D is uncertain. CDR3 length: 14 amino acids. Trimming stripped 1 base from V and 6 bases from J, with 10 bases between. The germline CDR1 and CDR2 sequences are PRHDT and FYEKMQ (reference sequence). The chain's CDR3 is CASSLAVTRNIQYF. The CDR3 nucleotides read TGTGCCAGCAGCTTAGCGGTGACGAGAAACATTCAGTACTTC.

The gene calls are TRBV25-1 and TRBJ2-1, with D perhaps matching TRBD2 (6 bases). Trimming shortened V by 6 bases and J by 10 bases, and 19 bases separated the two germline ends. The CDR3 is 14 residues long. Germline V CDR1 and CDR2: MGHDK, SYGVNS. This CDR3 is CASSVGGEALEQFF. The CDR3 DNA sequence: TGTGCCAGCAGCGTGGGGGGTGAGGCTTTGGAGCAGTTCTTC.

The chain couples TRBV5-6 to TRBJ2-7; 7 bases are shared with TRBD1. This CDR3 spans 15 amino acids. Trimming cost V 0 bases and J 6 bases; bases outside gene matches: 9. Germline assignment: CDR1 SGHDT and CDR2 YYEEEE. CDR3 residues: CASSLGLKAGGEQYF. In DNA, the CDR3 is TGTGCCAGCAGCTTGGGTCTTAAGGCAGGGGGCGAGCAGTACTTC. Filled out from reference TRBV5-6 and TRBJ2-7, the complete variable domain reads DAGVTQSPTHLIKTRGQQVTLRCSPKSGHDTVSWYQQALGQGPQFIFQYYEEEERQRGNFPDRFSGHQFPNYSSELNVNALLLGDSALYLCASSLGLKAGGEQYFGPGTRLTVT.

Many counts were recorded for this clonotype. V and J are TRBV29-1 and TRBJ1-5; D ambiguous. Germline V gives CDR1 SQVTM, CDR2 ANQGSEA. This CDR3 is built from 13 residues. Trimming took 6 bases from V and 7 from J, leaving 16 bases between them. CDR3 amino acids: CSVGENSRQPQHF. In DNA form, the CDR3 reads TGCAGCGTCGGAGAAAACTCAAGACAGCCCCAGCATTTT. Variable domain in full (rest from reference TRBV29-1 and TRBJ1-5): SAVISQKPSRDICQRGTSLTIQCQVDSQVTMMFWYRQQPGQSLTLIATANQGSEATYESGFVIDKFPISRPNLTFSTLTVSNMSPEDSSIYLCSVGENSRQPQHFGDGTRLSIL.

This clonotype was seen repeatedly, ten times or more. The genes are TRBV20-1 and TRBJ1-5; no definite D call. Germline CDR1 is DFQATT and CDR2 is SNEGSKA (reference sequence). V was pared by 0 bases and J by 5 bases, with 14 bases between. The CDR3 is made up of 15 amino acids. The CDR3 here is CSARESGQAHQPQHF. The CDR3 coding sequence is TGCAGTGCTAGAGAAAGTGGGCAGGCCCATCAGCCCCAGCATTTT.

This clonotype occurred once. This chain uses TRBV29-1 with TRBJ2-7; D call uncertain. Germline V gene lookup returns CDR1 SQVTM and CDR2 ANQGSEA. V was shortened by 0 bases and J by 4 bases, with 10 bases between the two germline ends. This CDR3 is 13 amino acids long. The CDR3 protein is CSVEEGLRYEQYF. The CDR3 coding sequence is TGCAGCGTTGAAGAGGGTCTTCGGTACGAGCAGTACTTC.

Comments on this clonotype: This may be a read error, as it is one base from a much larger clone. Since the CDR3 does not end with the conserved phenylalanine or tryptophan, this likely comes from a read error. The CDR3 loop reads CSASDLNSSPLHL. CDR3 bases: TGCAGTGCAAGCGATTTAAATAGTTCACCCCTCCACTTA. The J gene is TRBJ1-6, the V gene TRBV20-1, with D unclear. V was shortened by 6 bases and J by 9 bases, with 15 bases between the two germline ends. Per the germline V gene, CDR1 is DFQATT and CDR2 is SNEGSKA (reference sequence). The CDR3 loop spans 13 amino acids.

This clonotype was picked up many times. The chain links TRBV19 to TRBJ1-6; TRBD1 agrees at 10 bases. CDR1 is LNHDA and CDR2 is SQIVND in the germline V gene (reference sequence). With 10 bases clipped from V and 9 bases from J, the junction kept 15 bases outside the gene matches. CDR3 length: 16 residues. The CDR3 protein is CATSRFQGQGFSPLHF. The CDR3 coding sequence is TGTGCCACTTCTAGGTTTCAGGGACAGGGGTTTTCACCCCTCCACTTT.

This chain joins TRBV5-4 and TRBJ2-3; 10 bases align to TRBD2. The CDR3 runs to 16 residues. Germline values: CDR1 SGHNT, CDR2 YYREEE (reference sequence). The V segment lost 0 bases and the J segment 4 bases; nucleotides outside the gene matches: 5. CDR3 protein: CASSLGAGGSADTQYF. The CDR3 bases are TGTGCCAGCAGCTTGGGAGCGGGGGGGTCGGCAGATACGCAGTATTTT.